These 21 T cell receptor beta chains came from one sample sequenced in a study of T-cell reconstitution after alpha-beta-depleted transplantation in children. The TCRbeta library was prepared with unique molecular identifiers. Via MiXCR, TCRdb re-called the PCR reads, giving one row per CDR3 protein. The sample lists around 680,000 distinct CDR3 sequences, 16% seen once, with under 1.2% in the top ten. This material consisted of PBMCs from the stem cell graft donor, taken from the stem cell graft. The origin of the receptors is a human donor who donated a stem cell graft to a child with acute myeloid leukemia.

The sample holds one count of this clonotype. This clone may be a read error of a much larger clone one base away. This rearrangement joins TRBV13 to TRBJ1-5; D is possibly TRBD1 (5 bases). The V gene's germline CDR1 is PRHDT and CDR2 FYEKMQ (reference sequence). The CDR3 runs to 14 residues. Trimming cost V 4 bases and J 5 bases, with 12 bases left between them. The CDR3 loop is CASSSRQTDQPQHF. The CDR3 DNA reads as TGTGCCAGCAGCTCTCGACAGACTGATCAGCCCCAGCATTTT. The full variable domain, completed using reference TRBV13 and TRBJ1-5, is AAGVIQSPRHLIKEKRETATLKCYPIPRHDTVYWYQQGPGQDPQFLISFYEKMQSDKGSIPDRFSAQQFSDYHSELNMSSLELGDSALYFCASSSRQTDQPQHFGDGTRLSIL.

This clonotype was found many times. The chain combines TRBV6-5 with TRBJ1-3; no clear D gene. The germline gives CDR1 MNHEY, CDR2 SVGAGI. This CDR3 contains 13 residues. Trimming pared 7 bases from V and 0 bases from J, leaving 7 bases between. The CDR3 region is CASTTASGNTIYF. In DNA, the CDR3 is TGTGCCAGCACCACCGCCTCTGGAAACACCATATATTTT.

This clonotype was counted a single time. Since a much larger clone is just one base distant, this may be a read error. The chain employs TRBV29-1 and TRBJ1-2, with D unclear. The germline V gene encodes CDR1 SQVTM and CDR2 ANQGSEA. The CDR3 has 12 amino acids. The CDR3: CSVEDLATGCTF. CDR3 DNA: TGCAGCGTTGAAGACCTAGCTACTGGCTGCACCTTC.

In its sample, this clonotype was seen a few times. The genes are TRBV29-1 and TRBJ2-3; the match to TRBD1 covers 12 bases. V shed 0 bases, J shed 3 bases, and the junction held 7 bases outside the gene matches. This CDR3 region has 17 residues. Germline CDR1 reads SQVTM; CDR2 reads ANQGSEA. As DNA, the CDR3 is TGCAGCGTTGAAGATCCGGGGACAGGGGGCTGGACAGATACGCAGTATTTT. This sequence encodes CSVEDPGTGGWTDTQYF.

This clonotype showed up just a few times. V is TRBV20-1 and J is TRBJ1-4; D call uncertain. Trimming removed 0 bases at V and 0 bases at J, with 11 bases between. The V gene's germline CDR1 is DFQATT and CDR2 SNEGSKA (reference sequence). This CDR3 has 16 residues. The CDR3 reads CSARDGRAATNEKLFF. DNA for the CDR3: TGCAGTGCTAGAGATGGCAGAGCCGCAACTAATGAAAAACTGTTTTTT.

This clonotype was counted between two and nine times. This chain uses TRBV7-6 with TRBJ2-7; D is uncertain. This CDR3 spans 16 amino acids. The V and J ends lost 4 bases and 0 bases respectively, with 16 bases between them. CDR1 is SGHVS, CDR2 FNYEAQ, per germline. The DNA for the CDR3 is TGTGCCAGCAGCTCCGAATCGGGCCCCAGCTCCTACGAGCAGTACTTC. Protein: CASSSESGPSSYEQYF.

The V and J genes are TRBV25-1 and TRBJ1-1; TRBD1 might be the D (6 bases). The ends were cut back, 1 base at V and 8 bases at J, with 20 bases in the middle. This CDR3 is 16 amino acids long. Per germline, CDR1 MGHDK and CDR2 SYGVNS. CDR3 DNA sequence: TGTGCCAGCAGTGAATCCGGCAGGGGTACTTTTAACGAAGCTTTCTTT. It encodes CASSESGRGTFNEAFF.

The chain uses TRBV29-1 and TRBJ2-5, with a weak D call TRBD1 (6 bases). Trimming took 3 bases from V and 4 from J, leaving 15 bases between them. This CDR3 is built from 14 residues. Germline values: CDR1 SQVTM, CDR2 ANQGSEA. The CDR3 DNA reads TGCAGCGTTGAGAGTTTGGGGGCAGGAGAGACCCAGTACTTC. It translates to CSVESLGAGETQYF.

Ten or more counts support this clonotype. The V and J genes are TRBV29-1 and TRBJ1-5, with D perhaps TRBD1 (5 bases). Germline lookup yields CDR1 SQVTM and CDR2 ANQGSEA. The CDR3 sequence is 14 residues long. Trimming took 4 bases from V and 0 from J, leaving 10 bases between them. The CDR3 is CSVGQTNSNQPQHF. The CDR3 region has the DNA TGCAGCGTTGGACAGACAAATAGCAATCAGCCCCAGCATTTT.

The V call is TRBV11-3, the J call TRBJ2-1, with D uncertain. Germline V gives CDR1 SGHNT, CDR2 YENEEA. CDR3 size: 11 residues. Trimming cost V 5 bases and J 10 bases, with 9 bases left between them. Here the CDR3 reads CASSASREQFF. The CDR3 DNA reads TGTGCCAGCAGCGCCTCTCGGGAGCAGTTCTTC.

This clonotype was found a few times. The genes are TRBV20-1 and TRBJ1-3, with D unresolved. The CDR3 is made up of 18 amino acids. In germline, CDR1 is DFQATT, CDR2 SNEGSKA (reference sequence). V lost 0 bases to trimming and J lost 2 bases, with 20 bases between them. For the CDR3, the DNA is TGCAGTGCTAGAGATTATCTCGTGGGGTTTCAGCCTGGAAACACCATATATTTT. This sequence encodes CSARDYLVGFQPGNTIYF.

The table lists this clonotype with many counts. The rearrangement uses TRBV29-1 and TRBJ2-5, with D maybe TRBD2 (5 bases). Germline loops: CDR1 SQVTM, CDR2 ANQGSEA. V lost 6 bases, J lost 5 bases, and 16 bases lay in between. The CDR3 has 13 residues. CDR3 loop: CSVRLEGGETQYF. CDR3 coding DNA: TGCAGCGTGAGACTTGAGGGTGGGGAGACCCAGTACTTC.

The chain couples TRBV7-9 to TRBJ1-1; D gene ambiguous. From germline, CDR1 is SEHNR and CDR2 FQNEAQ (reference sequence). The ends were cut back, 1 base at V and 1 base at J, with 7 bases in the middle. CDR3 length: 14 residues. This CDR3 reads CASSLDVRNTEAFF. CDR3 bases: TGTGCCAGCAGCTTAGATGTCCGGAACACTGAAGCTTTCTTT.

This clonotype was found a few times. The chain is built from TRBV12-3 or TRBV12-4 and TRBJ2-1, with 9 bases that match TRBD2. Trimming took 1 base from V and 2 from J; bases not matched to a gene: 6. The CDR3 totals 17 residues. The CDR3 DNA is TGTGCCAGCAGTTTAGGGCCTAGCGGGGTTACCTACAATGAGCAGTTCTTC. Amino acids: CASSLGPSGVTYNEQFF.

This clonotype was seen a handful of times. The DNA of the CDR3 is TGTGCCAGCAGTCCGACTACAGGGGGAGGCGAGACCCAGTACTTC. Translating it yields CASSPTTGGGETQYF. V usage is TRBV27 and J usage is TRBJ2-5; 8 nucleotides match TRBD1. Germline CDR1 reads MNHEY; CDR2 reads SMNVEV (reference sequence). CDR3 length: 15 residues. V shed 5 bases and J 5 bases; nucleotides not matched to a gene: 10.

J is TRBJ2-5 and V is TRBV20-1; D is uncertain. The CDR3 covers 14 residues. The germline CDR1 and CDR2 sequences are DFQATT and SNEGSKA (reference sequence). V dropped 5 bases and J dropped 4 bases, with 17 bases sitting between them. The CDR3 DNA reads TGCAGTGCTGCGCCCGGGCCAAAGGGAGAGACCCAGTACTTC. This gives the protein CSAAPGPKGETQYF.

In DNA form, the CDR3 reads TGCAGCGCCGAACGGGGGGCGCGTACCGGGGAGCTGTTTTTT. This sequence encodes CSAERGARTGELFF. J is TRBJ2-2 and V is TRBV29-1; a weak D match, TRBD2 (7 bases). Per germline, CDR1 SQVTM and CDR2 ANQGSEA. This CDR3 spans 14 amino acids. Deletions cut 7 bases from V and 5 bases from J, with 17 bases between.

This clonotype was recorded at least ten times. This rearrangement joins TRBV20-1 to TRBJ1-4; D is undetermined. The length of the CDR3 is 11 residues. The V end lost 0 bases, the J end lost 6 bases, and 2 bases lay between the germline ends. Germline CDR1 reads DFQATT; CDR2 reads SNEGSKA (reference sequence). CDR3 amino acids: CSARDHEKLFF. The CDR3 DNA reads TGCAGTGCTAGAGATCATGAAAAACTGTTTTTT.

At least ten counts were recorded for this clonotype. This chain connects TRBV5-1 to TRBJ1-2; the D is unclear. Trimming stripped 3 bases from V and 3 bases from J, with 15 bases between. CDR1 and CDR2 from the germline V gene are SGHRS and YFSETQ. The CDR3 contains 15 residues. CDR3 sequence: CASSSPQTGHYGYTF. The CDR3 DNA reads TGCGCCAGCAGCTCCCCTCAGACGGGCCACTATGGCTACACCTTC. The full variable domain, completed using reference TRBV5-1 and TRBJ1-2, is KAGVTQTPRYLIKTRGQQVTLSCSPISGHRSVSWYQQTPGQGLQFLFEYFSETQRNKGNFPGRFSGRQFSNSRSEMNVSTLELGDSALYLCASSSPQTGHYGYTFGSGTRLTVV.

V usage is TRBV6-5 and J usage is TRBJ2-5; TRBD2 might be the D (5 bases). V dropped 4 bases and J dropped 0 bases, with 15 bases sitting between them. CDR3 size: 16 residues. Germline values: CDR1 MNHEY, CDR2 SVGAGI. For the CDR3, the DNA is TGTGCCAGCAGTTTTGGAGGCAGTTGGTACCAAGAGACCCAGTACTTC. Translating it yields CASSFGGSWYQETQYF.

Here the CDR3 DNA reads TGTGCCAGCAGCCCCCGGGACAGGGGAACTGATGAGCAGTTCTTC. Translated: CASSPRDRGTDEQFF. The chain has TRBV7-2 and TRBJ2-1; 10 bases agree with TRBD1. The CDR3 runs to 15 residues. Germline lookup yields CDR1 SGHTA and CDR2 FQGNSA. Trimming cost V 5 bases and J 8 bases; bases outside gene matches: 9. Complete variable domain (other parts from reference TRBV7-2 and TRBJ2-1): GAGVSQSPSNKVTEKGKDVELRCDPISGHTALYWYRQSLGQGLEFLIYFQGNSAPDKSGLPSDRFSAERTGGSVSTLTIQRTQQEDSAVYLCASSPRDRGTDEQFFGPGTRLTVL.